The rows below give T cell receptor beta chains drawn from one sample of a study of beta chain features in type 1 diabetes. TCRdb keeps only in-frame clones here, not all; method: immunoSEQ multiplex PCR. The table records roughly 280,000 clones, around 25% of them present only once. The sequencing input was naive CD4+ T cells from blood. These receptors were obtained from a woman younger than 45 with type 1 diabetes. Both conserved end residues are part of each CDR3. The order of the fields is V gene, J gene, clone size, D gene, CDR3 length, CDR3 DNA, CDR3 protein. D genes are given only for firm matches. Only some rows state a clone size, as once, few, many or a class for expanded clones.

v_gene: TRBV28; j_gene: TRBJ2-7; abundance: few; d_gene: TRBD1; len: 15; CDR3nt: TGTGCCAGCAGTTGGTTAACAGGGGGGTCCTACGAGCAGTACTTC; CDR3aa: CASSWLTGGSYEQYF
v_gene: TRBV4-1; j_gene: TRBJ1-2; abundance: few; d_gene: -; len: 14; CDR3nt: TGCGCCAGCAGCCAAAAAGGACAGTTGTATGGCTACACCTTC; CDR3aa: CASSQKGQLYGYTF
v_gene: TRBV30; j_gene: TRBJ2-3; abundance: -; d_gene: TRBD2; len: 15; CDR3nt: TGTGCCTGGGCGGGAGCAGGGCCACTCACAGATACGCAGTATTTT; CDR3aa: CAWAGAGPLTDTQYF
v_gene: TRBV7-8; j_gene: TRBJ2-3; abundance: -; d_gene: TRBD2; len: 17; CDR3nt: TGTGCCAGCAGCCGATGGTCTGCGGGAGGCGGTACAGATACGCAGTATTTT; CDR3aa: CASSRWSAGGGTDTQYF
v_gene: TRBV28; j_gene: TRBJ1-5; abundance: -; d_gene: -; len: 15; CDR3nt: TGTGCCAGCAGTTTAGGCCAGGGTTCGGCGCAGCCCCAGCATTTT; CDR3aa: CASSLGQGSAQPQHF
v_gene: TRBV6-5; j_gene: TRBJ2-1; abundance: -; d_gene: -; len: 15; CDR3nt: TGTGCCAGCAGTTACTCGCGGGTTTCCTACAATGAGCAGTTCTTC; CDR3aa: CASSYSRVSYNEQFF
v_gene: TRBV29-1; j_gene: TRBJ2-7; abundance: few; d_gene: TRBD1; len: 15; CDR3nt: TGCAGCGTTTCCCTATCGGACAGGGGGCGGTACGAGCAGTACTTC; CDR3aa: CSVSLSDRGRYEQYF
v_gene: TRBV30; j_gene: TRBJ2-1; abundance: -; d_gene: -; len: 10; CDR3nt: TGTGCCTGGAGTGTACTTGAGCAGTTCTTC; CDR3aa: CAWSVLEQFF
v_gene: TRBV28; j_gene: TRBJ2-3; abundance: -; d_gene: -; len: 15; CDR3nt: TGTGCCAGCAGCCTATGGACAGACAACACAGATACGCAGTATTTT; CDR3aa: CASSLWTDNTDTQYF
v_gene: TRBV28; j_gene: TRBJ2-7; abundance: few; d_gene: -; len: 12; CDR3nt: TGTGCCAGCAGTTTATATTCGGACGAGCAGTACTTC; CDR3aa: CASSLYSDEQYF
v_gene: TRBV18; j_gene: TRBJ2-7; abundance: few; d_gene: -; len: 15; CDR3nt: TGTGCCAGCTCACCACCGGGACTTCCATTCTACGAGCAGTACTTC; CDR3aa: CASSPPGLPFYEQYF
v_gene: TRBV28; j_gene: TRBJ2-3; abundance: -; d_gene: TRBD2; len: 17; CDR3nt: TGTGCCAGCAGTACATATTGGACTAGCGGGAGTGTGGATACGCAGTATTTT; CDR3aa: CASSTYWTSGSVDTQYF
v_gene: TRBV5-4; j_gene: TRBJ2-1; abundance: few; d_gene: TRBD1; len: 15; CDR3nt: TGTGCCAGCAGCCTGGACAGGGGGTCCTACAATGAGCAGTTCTTC; CDR3aa: CASSLDRGSYNEQFF
v_gene: TRBV5-1; j_gene: TRBJ2-1; abundance: -; d_gene: TRBD2; len: 15; CDR3nt: TGCGCCAGCAGGGTGACTAGCGGGATTGGTAATGAGCAGTTCTTC; CDR3aa: CASRVTSGIGNEQFF
v_gene: TRBV7-4; j_gene: TRBJ2-1; abundance: -; d_gene: -; len: 16; CDR3nt: TGTGCCAGCAGCTTGGTAGAATTGGCAGCGAACCGGGAGCAGTTCTTC; CDR3aa: CASSLVELAANREQFF
v_gene: TRBV2; j_gene: TRBJ2-6; abundance: -; d_gene: -; len: 14; CDR3nt: TGTGCCAGCAGTGAATCAGCTGGGGCCAACGTCCTGACTTTC; CDR3aa: CASSESAGANVLTF
v_gene: TRBV7-9; j_gene: TRBJ2-1; abundance: -; d_gene: -; len: 15; CDR3nt: TGTGCCAGCAGCTTAGCCGGGAGCTCCTACAATGAGCAGTTCTTC; CDR3aa: CASSLAGSSYNEQFF
v_gene: TRBV6-5; j_gene: TRBJ2-5; abundance: -; d_gene: -; len: 14; CDR3nt: TGTGCCAGCAGACACCTGGGGGGATCGGAGACCCAGTACTTC; CDR3aa: CASRHLGGSETQYF
v_gene: TRBV5-6; j_gene: TRBJ1-3; abundance: -; d_gene: TRBD1; len: 17; CDR3nt: TGTGCCAGCAGCTTGAGTACGGGACAGCTCTCTGGAAACACCATATATTTT; CDR3aa: CASSLSTGQLSGNTIYF
v_gene: TRBV9; j_gene: TRBJ1-1; abundance: -; d_gene: TRBD1; len: 15; CDR3nt: TGTGCCAGCAGCGTAGGACAGGGGGCTGGAACTGAAGCTTTCTTT; CDR3aa: CASSVGQGAGTEAFF
v_gene: TRBV2; j_gene: TRBJ1-1; abundance: -; d_gene: TRBD1; len: 13; CDR3nt: TGTGCCAGCCCTGCTGGACAGGAAGGTGAAGCTTTCTTT; CDR3aa: CASPAGQEGEAFF
v_gene: TRBV28; j_gene: TRBJ2-2; abundance: few; d_gene: -; len: 15; CDR3nt: TGTGCCAGCAGTTTTCCTGGGGGCGGAACCGGGGAGCTGTTTTTT; CDR3aa: CASSFPGGGTGELFF
v_gene: TRBV7-3; j_gene: TRBJ2-3; abundance: few; d_gene: -; len: 13; CDR3nt: TGTGCCAGCAGCTTCACTCTCACAGATACGCAGTATTTT; CDR3aa: CASSFTLTDTQYF
v_gene: TRBV28; j_gene: TRBJ2-5; abundance: few; d_gene: TRBD1; len: 16; CDR3nt: TGTGCCAGCAGTTTTTGGAGCCGACAGGGGACGGAGACCCAGTACTTC; CDR3aa: CASSFWSRQGTETQYF
v_gene: TRBV30; j_gene: TRBJ1-4; abundance: few; d_gene: -; len: 11; CDR3nt: TGTGCCTGGCTTGGGCGTGAAAAACTGTTTTTT; CDR3aa: CAWLGREKLFF
v_gene: TRBV4-1; j_gene: TRBJ2-1; abundance: -; d_gene: TRBD2; len: 18; CDR3nt: TGCGCCAGCAGCCAAGAGCCGGAACGGGAGGGCCTCTACAATGAGCAGTTCTTC; CDR3aa: CASSQEPEREGLYNEQFF
v_gene: TRBV2; j_gene: TRBJ2-3; abundance: -; d_gene: -; len: 15; CDR3nt: TGTGCCAGCAGTGGACAGGGAGGTCCAGCAGATACGCAGTATTTT; CDR3aa: CASSGQGGPADTQYF
v_gene: TRBV7-2; j_gene: TRBJ2-6; abundance: -; d_gene: TRBD2; len: 17; CDR3nt: TGTGCCAGCCGGACTAGCGGGACAAGGTCTGGGGCCAACGTCCTGACTTTC; CDR3aa: CASRTSGTRSGANVLTF
v_gene: TRBV15; j_gene: TRBJ2-1; abundance: -; d_gene: TRBD2; len: 15; CDR3nt: TGTGCCACCAGCAGAGAGACTAGCGACTACAATGAGCAGTTCTTC; CDR3aa: CATSRETSDYNEQFF